The rows below give T cell receptor beta chains drawn from one sample of a study of T cells in Graves' hyperthyroidism and ophthalmopathy. TCRdb recomputed calls from the multiplex PCR reads with MiXCR, one row per CDR3 protein. The top ten hold about 11% of the sample, which has roughly 520,000 distinct CDR3 sequences, around a quarter seen once. Sequencing was done on a sample of blood. These receptors were obtained from a woman under 40 with Graves' ophthalmopathy. CDR3s include the opening cysteine and the closing phenylalanine or tryptophan. The order of the fields is clone size, J gene, D gene, V gene, CDR3 DNA, CDR3 protein. The D gene is left open where the match is weak. The size of a clone is reported for some rows only, either as once, few or many, or as a class for expanded clones.

clone_size: many
j_call: TRBJ2-7
d_call: TRBD2
v_call: TRBV10-3
cdr3_nt: TGTGCCATCAGTGCTGGGACTAGCGGAAAACAGTACTTC
cdr3_aa: CAISAGTSGKQYF

clone_size: -
j_call: TRBJ1-1
d_call: -
v_call: TRBV9
cdr3_nt: TGTGCCAGCAGCGTAGAACAGATGAACACTGAAGCTTTCTTT
cdr3_aa: CASSVEQMNTEAFF

clone_size: -
j_call: TRBJ2-5
d_call: -
v_call: TRBV7-8
cdr3_nt: TGTGCCAGCAGCTACCGGACAGTTTTCCCTCAAGAGACCCAGTACTTC
cdr3_aa: CASSYRTVFPQETQYF

clone_size: many
j_call: TRBJ1-1
d_call: -
v_call: TRBV6-1
cdr3_nt: TGTGCCCGACCTGAAGCTTTCTTT
cdr3_aa: CARPEAFF

clone_size: many
j_call: TRBJ1-1
d_call: TRBD1
v_call: TRBV20-1
cdr3_nt: TGCAGTGCTAGAGCTCCGGACAGGGAGAACACTGAAGCTTTCTTT
cdr3_aa: CSARAPDRENTEAFF

clone_size: many
j_call: TRBJ1-5
d_call: -
v_call: TRBV30
cdr3_nt: TGTGCCTGGAGTTTCAGGGGTAGCAATCAGCCCCAGCATTTT
cdr3_aa: CAWSFRGSNQPQHF

clone_size: many
j_call: TRBJ1-2
d_call: -
v_call: TRBV6-1
cdr3_nt: TGTGCCAGCAGGGTCCCAGGGGCAGATGGCTACACCTTC
cdr3_aa: CASRVPGADGYTF

clone_size: -
j_call: TRBJ2-5
d_call: -
v_call: TRBV7-8
cdr3_nt: TGTGCCAGCAGCCTAGCCAATAGTCTCGCGGAGACCCAGTACTTC
cdr3_aa: CASSLANSLAETQYF

clone_size: many
j_call: TRBJ2-7
d_call: -
v_call: TRBV28
cdr3_nt: TGTGCCAGCAGCCGCGCAGGGGCAGATGAGCAGTACTTC
cdr3_aa: CASSRAGADEQYF

clone_size: many
j_call: TRBJ1-1
d_call: -
v_call: TRBV6-6
cdr3_nt: TGTGCCGGACAGACAGGGAACACTGAAGCTTTCTTT
cdr3_aa: CAGQTGNTEAFF

clone_size: many
j_call: TRBJ2-7
d_call: TRBD2
v_call: TRBV13
cdr3_nt: TGTGCCAGCACTCTTGGACTAGCGGTCGAGCAGTACTTC
cdr3_aa: CASTLGLAVEQYF

clone_size: -
j_call: TRBJ2-2
d_call: TRBD1
v_call: TRBV12-3/TRBV12-4
cdr3_nt: TGTGCCAGCAGCCTGGGACAGGGAGTCGGGGAGCTGTTTTTT
cdr3_aa: CASSLGQGVGELFF

clone_size: few
j_call: TRBJ1-1
d_call: TRBD1
v_call: TRBV3-1
cdr3_nt: TGTGCCAGCAGCCCTACAGGGGGGGTATCTGAAGCTTTCTTT
cdr3_aa: CASSPTGGVSEAFF

clone_size: -
j_call: TRBJ2-2
d_call: -
v_call: TRBV19
cdr3_nt: TGTGCCAGTAGTATTCCGATAGTCACGGCCGGGGAGCTGTTTTTT
cdr3_aa: CASSIPIVTAGELFF

clone_size: once
j_call: TRBJ2-6
d_call: -
v_call: TRBV4-3
cdr3_nt: TGCGCCAGCAGCCCTAGGCTGGTCCTGAACGAGGCCAACGTCCTGACTTTC
cdr3_aa: CASSPRLVLNEANVLTF

clone_size: -
j_call: TRBJ1-5
d_call: -
v_call: TRBV4-2
cdr3_nt: TGTGCCAGCAGCCAGGCATCGGGGGTTGGCAATCAGCCCCAGCATTTT
cdr3_aa: CASSQASGVGNQPQHF

clone_size: -
j_call: TRBJ2-2
d_call: TRBD2
v_call: TRBV4-1
cdr3_nt: TGCGCCAGCAGCCAAGAAGGCGGGGGGGCCGTGAGCACCGGGGAGCTGTTTTTT
cdr3_aa: CASSQEGGGAVSTGELFF

clone_size: many
j_call: TRBJ2-7
d_call: TRBD1
v_call: TRBV7-9
cdr3_nt: TGTGCCAGCAGCTTAGTCGGGTCAGGGGGCTACGAGCAGTACTTC
cdr3_aa: CASSLVGSGGYEQYF

clone_size: few
j_call: TRBJ2-7
d_call: TRBD1
v_call: TRBV9
cdr3_nt: TGTGCCAGCAGCGTAGCGGGACAGGGAATTTACGAGCAGTACTTC
cdr3_aa: CASSVAGQGIYEQYF